This T cell receptor beta chain was found in a study of regulatory T cells in long-lasting Graves disease. CDR3-region Arm-PCR and iRepertoire HTBI primers produced the TCR beta libraries. TCRdb re-called the multiplex PCR reads through MiXCR, storing one row per CDR3 protein. The profile shows some 220,000 distinct CDR3 sequences, roughly a fifth of them singletons. Time point specified: newly diagnosed GD, antithyroid drugs for less than 3 months. Extracted RNA from PBMCs served as the source of the TCR library. This CDR3 is built from 19 residues. V was clipped by 6 bases and J by 0 bases; unmatched bases: 12. Germline lookup yields CDR1 MNHNS and CDR2 SASEGT. The data were also submitted as part of a second study, on T cells in Graves' hyperthyroidism and ophthalmopathy.

J is TRBJ1-6 and V is TRBV6-1; TRBD1 matches at 9 bases. Sequenced material: peripheral blood mononuclear cells (PBMCs), taken at new diagnosis, from a patient treated with antithyroid drugs. This receptor was obtained from a young woman with Graves disease. DNA for the CDR3: TGTGCCAGCAGGGGACAGGGCTGGACGGGGAGCTCCTATAATTCACCCCTCCACTTT. Translation gives CASRGQGWTGSSYNSPLHF.